The T cell receptor (beta chain) under discussion was sequenced for a study of blood T cell repertoires in COVID-19. Study overall: COVID-19 samples, acute and convalescent, were from the United States, Italy and Spain.

The CDR3 loop spans 13 amino acids. Germline values: CDR1 LGHDT, CDR2 YNNKEL (reference sequence). V was clipped by 2 bases and J by 8 bases, with 9 bases between them. As processed by the authors: Reference gene primers were amplified, and this amplification served to estimate nucleated cell counts. Here immunoSEQ multiplex PCR was the method, and the copy in TCRdb shows in-frame clones only, minus some. D and trimming were read from the DNA, whereas the V and J calls and clone size are those reported in that table. The sample has a few hundred thousand clones; approximately 90% are singletons. Assignment of participants to cohorts was predicated upon participant-reported clinical history.

This TCR was sampled from a man in his late teens or twenties who had recovered from COVID-19. This chain connects TRBV3-1 (or the pseudogene TRBV3-2) to TRBJ1-4; a weak D match, TRBD1 (5 bases). The specimen was PBMCs or T cells enriched from blood (not recorded which). The CDR3 DNA follows: TGTGCCAGCAGCCAAACAGGTGGCGAAAAACTGTTTTTT. Translating gives CASSQTGGEKLFF.